The entry below describes one T cell receptor beta chain. The data were obtained in a study of technical replicates of blood from several donors. Produced via immunoSEQ multiplex PCR; TCRdb's table is partial and in-frame only. Of 65,000 to 85,000 clones listed, just over 90% are singletons. The CDR3 loop spans 15 amino acids. The V gene lost 3 bases and the J gene lost 2 bases, with 12 bases spanning the gap. The germline CDR1 and CDR2 sequences are WNHNN and SYGVQD (reference sequence). The sequence came from a human donor in good health. V is TRBV10-1 and J is TRBJ2-3, with no clear D. Sequenced input: T cells isolated from PBMCs. CDR3 in amino acids: CASSDPHRPTDTQYF. CDR3 DNA: TGCGCCAGCAGTGATCCCCACAGACCCACAGATACGCAGTATTTT.